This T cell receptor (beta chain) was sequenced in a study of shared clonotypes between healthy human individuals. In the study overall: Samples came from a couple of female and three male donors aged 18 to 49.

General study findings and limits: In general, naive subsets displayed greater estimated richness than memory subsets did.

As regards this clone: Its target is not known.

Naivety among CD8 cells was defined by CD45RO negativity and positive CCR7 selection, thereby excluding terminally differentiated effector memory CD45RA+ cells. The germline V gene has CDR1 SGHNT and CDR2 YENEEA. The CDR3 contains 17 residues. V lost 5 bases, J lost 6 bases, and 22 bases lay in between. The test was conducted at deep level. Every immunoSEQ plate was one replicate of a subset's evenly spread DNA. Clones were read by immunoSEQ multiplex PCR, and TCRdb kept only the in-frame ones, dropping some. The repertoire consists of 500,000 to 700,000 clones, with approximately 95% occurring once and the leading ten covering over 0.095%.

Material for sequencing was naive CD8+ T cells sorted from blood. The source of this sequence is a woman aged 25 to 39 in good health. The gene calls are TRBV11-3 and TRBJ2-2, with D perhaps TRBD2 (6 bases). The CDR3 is CASSPYGRRDGSGELFF. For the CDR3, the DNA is TGTGCCAGCAGCCCCTACGGTCGGCGGGATGGCTCCGGGGAGCTGTTTTTT.